Reported below is one TCR beta chain. This entry belongs to a study of blood T cell repertoires in COVID-19. Study information: Sample material is recorded as cDNA or gDNA derived from T cells, B-cell-depleted T cells, or PBMCs.

Authors' processing steps: From reference gene primer amplification, estimates of nucleated cell counts were derived. Here immunoSEQ multiplex PCR was the method, and the copy in TCRdb shows in-frame clones only, minus some. Clonal size and the V and J genes are those of that table, whereas D and trimming came from the DNA. The sample consists of roughly 82,000 clones, 90% of them appearing once. J lost 0 bases, V lost 1 base, and 9 bases had no gene match. Germline V gene sequence: CDR1 SGHAT, CDR2 FQNNGV. This CDR3 has 17 residues. Sequences were obtained from peripheral blood. V gene TRBV11-2 combines with J gene TRBJ2-7, with 7 bases fitting TRBD2. This TCR came from a woman in her forties or fifties in a cohort sampled during active COVID-19. The CDR3 DNA follows: TGTGCCAGCAGCTTAGGGTCCCTAGCGGAAAGCTCCTACGAGCAGTACTTC. It translates to CASSLGSLAESSYEQYF.